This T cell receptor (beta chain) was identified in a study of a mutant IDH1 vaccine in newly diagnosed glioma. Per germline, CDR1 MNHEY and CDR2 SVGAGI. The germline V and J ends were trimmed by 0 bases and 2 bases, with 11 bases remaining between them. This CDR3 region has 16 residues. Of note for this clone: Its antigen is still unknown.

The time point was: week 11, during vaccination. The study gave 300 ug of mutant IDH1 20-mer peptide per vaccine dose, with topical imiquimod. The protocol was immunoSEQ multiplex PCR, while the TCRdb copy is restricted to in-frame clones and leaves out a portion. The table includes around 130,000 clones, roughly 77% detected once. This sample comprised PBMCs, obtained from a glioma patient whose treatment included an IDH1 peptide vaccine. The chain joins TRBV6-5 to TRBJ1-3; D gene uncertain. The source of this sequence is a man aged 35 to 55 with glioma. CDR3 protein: CASSYSGRTAGNTIYF. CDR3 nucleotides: TGTGCCAGCAGTTACTCGGGCAGAACGGCTGGAAACACCATATATTTT.